The entry below gives a single T cell receptor (beta chain) sequence along with its context. The data derive from a study of OX40 agonist ivuxolimab in advanced cancers. Looking at the study overall: Each patient was given ivuxolimab into a vein every 2 weeks, at 0.01 to 10 mg/kg. A mean age of about 59 years, range about 23 to 80, was recorded, and around 85% were male.

Germline V gene sequence: CDR1 ENHRY, CDR2 SYGVKD. The CDR3 is 16 amino acids. J was trimmed by 0 bases and V by 6 bases; bases with no gene match: 1. Assay: immunoSEQ multiplex PCR; the TCRdb copy retains only in-frame clones and omits some. The repertoire holds fewer than 45,000 clones, with approximately 84% as singletons. The genes are TRBV10-3 and TRBJ2-6; TRBD2 matches at 11 bases. The sequence came from an adult with an advanced solid tumor such as melanoma, head and neck, liver or kidney cancer. The sample was CD4+ or CD8+ T cells sorted from blood, taken in a trial of the OX40 agonist ivuxolimab. CDR3 nucleotides: TGTGCCATCAGGGGACTAGCGGACTCTGGGGCCAACGTCCTGACTTTC. Its translation is CAIRGLADSGANVLTF.